Following are 9 T cell receptor beta chains from one sample sequenced in a study of beta chain features in type 1 diabetes. TCRB transcripts that were expressed got sequenced, as all of the isolated RNA had been reverse transcribed. Profiled with immunoSEQ multiplex PCR; TCRdb holds only in-frame clones, not every one. Among around 320,000 clones listed, 11% to 15% were seen once. The source material was central memory CD4+ T cells from blood. The receptor set was obtained from a man aged 30 to 39 in good health.

Ten or more counts support this clone. The rearrangement uses TRBV25-1 and TRBJ2-3; TRBD2 matches at 13 bases. CDR1 is MGHDK, CDR2 SYGVNS, per germline. The ends lost 4 bases at V and 4 bases at J; junction bases unmatched: 2. The CDR3 has 15 amino acids. CDR3 residues: CASSGTSGGADTQYF. In DNA, the CDR3 is TGTGCCAGCAGTGGGACTAGCGGGGGCGCAGATACGCAGTATTTT. The full variable domain, rest sourced from reference TRBV25-1 and TRBJ2-3, is EADIYQTPRYLVIGTGKKITLECSQTMGHDKMYWYQQDPGMELHLIHYSYGVNSTEKGDLSSESTVSRIRTEHFPLTLESARPSHTSQYLCASSGTSGGADTQYFGPGTRLTVL.

This clone has only a few counts. The V gene is TRBV20-1, the J gene TRBJ1-1; D not certain. The V gene's germline CDR1 is DFQATT and CDR2 SNEGSKA (reference sequence). This CDR3 has 10 amino acids. With 3 bases removed from V and 11 bases from J, the gap between germline ends came to 10 bases. Here the CDR3 DNA reads TGCAGTGCTAGTACAGTAAGTGCTTTCTTT. This encodes CSASTVSAFF.

The chain joins TRBV27 to TRBJ1-1; D perhaps matches TRBD1 (5 bases). The V gene lost 5 bases and the J gene lost 4 bases, with 14 bases spanning the gap. The CDR3 consists of 14 residues. CDR1 and CDR2 (germline): MNHEY, SMNVEV (reference sequence). Here the CDR3 DNA reads TGTGCCAGCAGTCCTTGGGGGTTTGCCACTGAAGCTTTCTTT. This gives the protein CASSPWGFATEAFF.

The rearrangement joins TRBV20-1 to TRBJ1-2; D is ambiguous. The V gene's germline CDR1 is DFQATT and CDR2 SNEGSKA (reference sequence). Trimming cost V 6 bases and J 1 base, with 6 bases left between them. This CDR3 spans 11 amino acids. CDR3 in amino acids: CSAYSNYGYTF. In DNA, the CDR3 is TGCAGTGCGTACAGTAACTATGGCTACACCTTC.

Comments on this clone: Its ends do not fully match the called genes, so a read error is possible. This chain joins TRBV5-4 and TRBJ2-2; D gene unclear. In germline, CDR1 is SGHNT, CDR2 YYREEE (reference sequence). This CDR3 spans 14 amino acids. CDR3 nucleotides: TGCGCCAGCAGCCAATCCACTAACACCGGGGAGCTGTTTTTT. As protein: CASSQSTNTGELFF.

This chain links TRBV11-2 with TRBJ2-7; 10 nucleotides agree with TRBD2. There are 13 residues in the CDR3. Trimming removed 3 bases from V and 7 bases from J; junction bases left unmatched: 3. Germline CDR1 reads SGHAT; CDR2 reads FQNNGV. This CDR3 is CASSFSGGREQYF. Here the CDR3 DNA reads TGTGCCAGCAGCTTTAGCGGGGGGCGGGAGCAGTACTTC.

V is TRBV6-7 and J is TRBJ1-3; D remains unclear. TRBV6-7 is classed as an ORF, of uncertain function. V lost 5 bases to trimming and J lost 1 base, with 9 bases between them. This CDR3 has 14 amino acids. DNA for the CDR3: TGTGCCAGCAGTGACACTTATTCTGGAAACACCATATATTTT. Its translation: CASSDTYSGNTIYF.

This clone was observed a handful of times. This chain links TRBV11-2 with TRBJ2-3; D possibly corresponds to TRBD2 (5 bases). The CDR3 totals 14 residues. V gave up 5 bases and J gave up 3 bases, with 12 bases separating them. Germline CDR1 reads SGHAT; CDR2 reads FQNNGV. The CDR3: CASSHTGDTDTQYF. The CDR3, as DNA: TGTGCCAGCAGCCACACCGGGGATACAGATACGCAGTATTTT. Filled out from reference TRBV11-2 and TRBJ2-3, the complete variable domain reads EAGVAQSPRYKIIEKRQSVAFWCNPISGHATLYWYQQILGQGPKLLIQFQNNGVVDDSQLPKDRFSAERLKGVDSTLKIQPAKLEDSAVYLCASSHTGDTDTQYFGPGTRLTVL.

The chain has TRBV5-6 and TRBJ2-1; D unresolved. Trimming left V 0 bases short and J 9 bases short, with 7 bases between. The germline gives CDR1 SGHDT, CDR2 YYEEEE. The length of the CDR3 is 12 residues. As DNA, the CDR3 is TGTGCCAGCAGCTTGGTAGGTCCTGAGCAGTTCTTC. Its protein is CASSLVGPEQFF.